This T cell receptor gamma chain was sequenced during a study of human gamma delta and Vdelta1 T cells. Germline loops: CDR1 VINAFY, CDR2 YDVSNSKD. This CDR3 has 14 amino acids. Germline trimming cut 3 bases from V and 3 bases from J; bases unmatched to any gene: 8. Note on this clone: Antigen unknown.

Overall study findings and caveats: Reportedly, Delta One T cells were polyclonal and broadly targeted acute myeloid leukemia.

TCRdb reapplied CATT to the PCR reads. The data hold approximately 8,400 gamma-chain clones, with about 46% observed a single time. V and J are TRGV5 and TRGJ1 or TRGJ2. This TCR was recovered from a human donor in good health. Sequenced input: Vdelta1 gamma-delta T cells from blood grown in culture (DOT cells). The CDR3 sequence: CATWDPRGYYKKLF. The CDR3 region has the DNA TGTGCCACCTGGGACCCAAGGGGTTATTATAAGAAACTCTTT.